The present T cell receptor (beta chain) was sequenced within a study of T cell responses to AZD1222 COVID-19 vaccine. Generated by immunoSEQ multiplex PCR, the TCRdb table keeps only in-frame clones and is missing some. The table has 150,000 to 200,000 clones, around nine tenths seen once; the top ten hold roughly 26%. Trimming shortened V by 3 bases and J by 0 bases, and 12 bases separated the two germline ends. The CDR3 sequence is 16 residues long. Germline CDR1 MNHEY, CDR2 SVGEGT. Study observations and caveats: Baseline serostatus was positive in only a handful of AZD1222 recipients. The donor group comprised mostly white British people and more females; the analysis possibly underestimated clonal diversity. Every sample of the repertoires postdated the peak T cell response. Spike-specific TCR breadth rose after two AZD1222 doses, and depth rose as well.

On this clone: Antigen unknown.

This rearrangement joins TRBV6-2 or TRBV6-3 to TRBJ2-1, with TRBD1 as a possible D gene (6 bases). The specimen was peripheral blood, collected 28 days after the second AZD1222 dose. The TCR comes from an adult who received the AZD1222 COVID-19 vaccine. The CDR3 sequence: CASSYSGHSSYNEQFF. The CDR3 coding sequence is TGTGCCAGCAGTTATTCGGGACACTCCTCCTACAATGAGCAGTTCTTC.